Below are 20 T cell receptor beta chains sequenced from a single sample in a study of CD8+ T cells in alopecia areata. RNA was isolated and reverse transcribed to cDNA, the sequencing template. Clones were sequenced by immunoSEQ multiplex PCR, and TCRdb holds only the in-frame ones, with some missing. The top ten clones hold 14% of a sample with under 200,000 clones, 55% to 75% of them seen once. As to treatment: oral pan-JAK inhibitor, 5-10 mg twice daily. Specimen: CD4+ T cells sorted from blood, collected at week 24, from a patient treated with tofacitinib. The receptors stem from a human donor with alopecia areata.

The chain carries TRBV7-8 and TRBJ1-5, with D unclear. The CDR3 is 14 residues long. From germline, CDR1 is SGHVS and CDR2 FQNEAQ. V lost 6 bases to trimming and J lost 4 bases, with 13 bases between them. The CDR3 DNA reads as TGTGCCAGCAGGTTTGGACCGAAAAATCAGCCCCAGCATTTT. As protein: CASRFGPKNQPQHF.

A note on this clone: Other DNA sequences in the sample encode the same CDR3. V is TRBV30 and J is TRBJ1-3, with D unresolved. This CDR3 has 11 amino acids. V lost 3 bases to trimming and J lost 4 bases, with 4 bases between them. From germline, CDR1 is GTSNPN and CDR2 SVGIG (reference sequence). CDR3 nucleotides: TGTGCCTGGAGCCGAGGAAACACCATATATTTT. This sequence encodes CAWSRGNTIYF. The full variable domain, in which reference TRBV30 and TRBJ1-3 provide the parts outside the CDR3, is SQTIHQWPATLVQPVGSPLSLECTVEGTSNPNLYWYRQAAGRGLQLLFYSVGIGQISSEVPQNLSASRPQDRQFILSSKKLLLSDSGFYLCAWSRGNTIYFGEGSWLTVV.

For this clone: One end of the junction is discordant with germline, which a read error may explain. The chain couples TRBV12-5 to TRBJ1-2; D is undetermined. The CDR3 loop spans 13 amino acids. Germline V gene data show CDR1 as LGHNT and CDR2 as FRNRAP. CDR3 residues: CASGTEPERVGSF. The CDR3 DNA reads as TGTGCTAGTGGTACGGAGCCGGAACGGGTTGGTAGTTTC. The variable domain in full, completed from reference TRBV12-5 and TRBJ1-2, reads DARVTQTPRHKVTEMGQEVTMRCQPILGHNTVFWYRQTMMQGLELLAYFRNRAPLDDSGMPKDRFSAEMPDATLATLKIQPSEPRDSAVYFCASGTEPERVGSFGSGTRLTVV.

The CDR3 is CASSLQGPDTQYF. Here the CDR3 DNA reads TGTGCCAGCAGTCTACAGGGTCCAGATACGCAGTATTTT. The rearrangement links TRBV5-4 to TRBJ2-3; D may be TRBD1 (6 bases). CDR3 length equals 13 residues. Germline V gene sequence: CDR1 SGHNT, CDR2 YYREEE (reference sequence). V was pared by 5 bases and J by 4 bases, with 11 bases between.

The J gene is TRBJ1-1, the V gene TRBV9; a weak D match, TRBD1 (5 bases). Germline CDR1 is SGDLS and CDR2 is YYNGEE. Trimming left V 3 bases short and J 6 bases short, with 12 bases between. This CDR3 contains 13 residues. This CDR3 is CASSDVGDSEAFF. CDR3 coding DNA: TGTGCCAGCAGCGATGTGGGGGACTCTGAAGCTTTCTTT.

The chain couples TRBV15 to TRBJ1-1, with D tentatively TRBD1 (6 bases). Germline assignment: CDR1 LNHNV and CDR2 YYDKDF (reference sequence). This CDR3 contains 14 residues. The germline V and J ends were trimmed by 7 bases and 1 base, with 13 bases remaining between them. The CDR3 here is CATNRGQTNTEAFF. The CDR3 DNA reads TGTGCCACCAACCGGGGACAAACGAACACTGAAGCTTTCTTT.

The sample holds a few counts of this clone. The chain combines TRBV29-1 with TRBJ2-6; no clear D gene. Trimming took off 1 base at V and 2 bases at J, with 6 bases between the two ends. Germline values: CDR1 SQVTM, CDR2 ANQGSEA. There are 14 residues in the CDR3. In nucleotides, the CDR3 is TGCAGCGTTGAAGGGGTCACTGGGGCCAACGTCCTGACTTTC. This codes for CSVEGVTGANVLTF.

The V call is TRBV29-1, the J call TRBJ2-3; 9 nucleotides match TRBD1. CDR1 is SQVTM and CDR2 is ANQGSEA in the germline V gene. V dropped 4 bases and J dropped 0; count of bases not matched to a gene: 5. The CDR3 sequence is 15 residues long. This chain's CDR3 is CSVAQGAISTDTQYF. The DNA for the CDR3 is TGCAGCGTTGCACAGGGGGCGATAAGCACAGATACGCAGTATTTT.

The gene calls are TRBV5-1 and TRBJ2-5; 14 bases line up with TRBD2. With 5 bases clipped from V and 3 bases from J, the junction kept 9 bases outside the gene matches. Germline V lookup: CDR1 SGHRS, CDR2 YFSETQ. The CDR3 runs to 17 residues. Here the CDR3 reads CASRVTQTSGGEETQYF. The CDR3 DNA is TGCGCCAGCAGGGTGACCCAGACTAGCGGGGGGGAAGAGACCCAGTACTTC.

This chain connects TRBV7-9 to TRBJ2-1, with 12 bases lining up with TRBD2. Germline V gene lookup returns CDR1 SEHNR and CDR2 FQNEAQ (reference sequence). CDR3 size: 15 residues. V trimming: 5 bases; J trimming: 5 bases; junction bases outside the gene matches: 4. CDR3 coding DNA: TGTGCCAGCAGCCCTAGCGGGGGGGCCAACAATGAGCAGTTCTTC. It is translated as CASSPSGGANNEQFF.

The rearrangement joins TRBV19 to TRBJ1-2, with D tentatively TRBD1 (6 bases). The CDR3 spans 16 residues. Per germline, CDR1 LNHDA and CDR2 SQIVND (reference sequence). V dropped 4 bases and J dropped 4 bases, with 19 bases sitting between them. This CDR3 is CASSRSPGAGGYGYTF. The CDR3 coding sequence is TGTGCCAGTAGTAGATCCCCGGGGGCAGGAGGCTATGGCTACACCTTC. Looking up the rest from reference TRBV19 and TRBJ1-2 gives the full variable domain: DGGITQSPKYLFRKEGQNVTLSCEQNLNHDAMYWYRQDPGQGLRLIYYSQIVNDFQKGDIAEGYSVSREKKESFPLTVTSAQKNPTAFYLCASSRSPGAGGYGYTFGSGTRLTVV.

The genes are TRBV15 and TRBJ2-5; 7 bases agree with TRBD2. This CDR3 region has 17 residues. The V and J ends lost 0 bases and 4 bases, in that order; junction bases with no gene match: 11. The germline gives CDR1 LNHNV, CDR2 YYDKDF (reference sequence). CDR3 protein: CATSRDFLGGIPETQYF. In DNA form, the CDR3 reads TGTGCCACCAGCAGAGATTTTCTCGGGGGGATTCCAGAGACCCAGTACTTC.

In its sample, this clone was seen a few times. Relative to the germline gene, one junction end is altered; a read error may explain this. V is TRBV6-5 and J is TRBJ2-7, with a tentative D call TRBD1 (5 bases). CDR3 size: 13 residues. Germline CDR1 MNHEY, CDR2 SVGAGI. The CDR3 region has the DNA TGTGCCATCAGTGTTCAGGGTGGGTACGAGCAGTACTTC. Translated, it gives CAISVQGGYEQYF.

The rearrangement joins TRBV11-3 to TRBJ2-3; 8 bases align to TRBD2. CDR1 and CDR2 from the germline V gene are SGHNT and YENEEA. The V segment lost 1 base and the J segment 1 base; nucleotides outside the gene matches: 4. The CDR3 has 16 amino acids. CDR3 in amino acids: CASSLVLAGRTDTQYF. For the CDR3, the DNA is TGTGCCAGCAGCTTAGTGTTAGCGGGGCGCACAGATACGCAGTATTTT.

This rearrangement joins TRBV30 to TRBJ2-7, with D perhaps given as TRBD1 or TRBD2 (6 bases each). Trimming pared 0 bases from V and 0 bases from J, leaving 9 bases between. Germline CDR1 is GTSNPN and CDR2 is SVGIG (reference sequence). The CDR3 runs to 14 residues. The CDR3 spells CAWSVGGNSYEQYF. Written as DNA, the CDR3 is TGTGCCTGGAGTGTAGGGGGGAACTCCTACGAGCAGTACTTC.

This clone occurred once. The V call is TRBV5-1, the J call TRBJ1-6, with 8 positions matching TRBD1. CDR1 SGHRS and CDR2 YFSETQ come from the germline V gene. The CDR3 spans 16 residues. Trimming took 4 bases from V and 0 from J; bases not matched to a gene: 3. CDR3 DNA: TGCGCCAGCAGCCCGGACAGGGTCTCCTATAATTCACCCCTCCACTTT. This translates into CASSPDRVSYNSPLHF.

V gene TRBV6-1 combines with J gene TRBJ2-2; tentatively, D is TRBD2 (5 bases). Germline-derived CDR1 and CDR2 are MNHNS and SASEGT. The CDR3 totals 16 residues. V was cut by 0 bases and J by 5 bases, with 13 bases left in between. CDR3 nucleotides: TGTGCCAGCAGTGAAGCGCTTCTCCGAGGGACCGGGGAGCTGTTTTTT. It encodes CASSEALLRGTGELFF.

The chain joins TRBV29-1 to TRBJ2-3; 12 bases agree with TRBD1. The CDR3 consists of 14 residues. The V gene end was trimmed by 3 bases and the J gene end by 4 bases; junction bases not matched to a gene: 2. Germline CDR1 and CDR2: SQVTM and ANQGSEA. This CDR3 is CSVEGQGAADTQYF. The CDR3 DNA is TGCAGCGTTGAGGGACAGGGGGCAGCAGATACGCAGTATTTT.

The V gene is TRBV4-2, the J gene TRBJ2-7, with a weak D call TRBD2 (7 bases). Trimming pared 3 bases from V and 5 bases from J, leaving 14 bases between. The CDR3 runs to 14 residues. CDR1 and CDR2 from the germline V gene are LGHNA and YNFKEQ. The CDR3 sequence: CASSQARGPDEQYF. The CDR3 bases are TGTGCCAGCAGCCAGGCGCGGGGGCCCGACGAGCAGTACTTC.

The rearrangement uses TRBV5-1 and TRBJ2-5; D call uncertain. The CDR3 spans 14 residues. Germline loops: CDR1 SGHRS, CDR2 YFSETQ. Trimming pared 0 bases from V and 5 bases from J, leaving 11 bases between. CDR3: CASSLEDSRETQYF. CDR3 DNA: TGCGCCAGCAGCTTGGAGGATAGTCGGGAGACCCAGTACTTC.